This T cell receptor beta chain was sequenced in a study of shared clonotypes between healthy human individuals. Germline CDR1 is SGHTA and CDR2 is FQGNSA. The CDR3 totals 15 residues. V was clipped by 4 bases and J by 3 bases, with 16 bases between them. Libraries were prepared by immunoSEQ multiplex PCR; TCRdb keeps only in-frame clonotypes and omits some of them. The data hold around 2,000,000 clones, with 85% to 95% observed a single time. The naive CD8 population came from CD45RO-negative cells selected for CCR7, without terminally differentiated effector memory CD45RA+ cells. This sequence joins TRBV7-2 and TRBJ2-7; possible D gene TRBD2, 6 bases. The receptor was derived from a man in his late teens or twenties in good health. The source material was naive CD8+ T cells sorted from blood. This CDR3 reads CASSSYSPSDYEQYF. Here the CDR3 DNA reads TGTGCCAGCAGCTCCTATAGTCCTAGCGACTACGAGCAGTACTTC.